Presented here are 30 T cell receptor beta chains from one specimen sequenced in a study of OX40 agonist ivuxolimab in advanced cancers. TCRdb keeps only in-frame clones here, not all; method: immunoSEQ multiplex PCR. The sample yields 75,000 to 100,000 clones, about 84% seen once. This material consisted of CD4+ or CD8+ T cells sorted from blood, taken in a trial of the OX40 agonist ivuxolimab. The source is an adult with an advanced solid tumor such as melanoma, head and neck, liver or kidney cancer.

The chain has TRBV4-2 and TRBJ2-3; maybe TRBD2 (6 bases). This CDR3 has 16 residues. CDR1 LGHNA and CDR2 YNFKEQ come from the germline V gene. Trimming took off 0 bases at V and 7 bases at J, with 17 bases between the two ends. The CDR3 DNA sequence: TGTGCCAGCAGCCAAGATTGGCGGGGCCTAGGGAATACGCAGTATTTT. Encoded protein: CASSQDWRGLGNTQYF.

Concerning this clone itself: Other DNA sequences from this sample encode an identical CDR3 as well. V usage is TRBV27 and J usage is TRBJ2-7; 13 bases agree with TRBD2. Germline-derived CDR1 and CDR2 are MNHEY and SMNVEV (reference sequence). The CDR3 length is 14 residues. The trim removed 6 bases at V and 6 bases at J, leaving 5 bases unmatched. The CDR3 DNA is TGTGCCAGCAGAACCGGGACTAGCGGGATCGAGCAGTACTTC. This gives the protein CASRTGTSGIEQYF.

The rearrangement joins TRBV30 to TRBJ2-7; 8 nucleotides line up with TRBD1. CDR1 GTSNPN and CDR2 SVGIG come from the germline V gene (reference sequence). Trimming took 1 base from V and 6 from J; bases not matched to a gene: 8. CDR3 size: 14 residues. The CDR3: CAWSGDRQSSEQYF. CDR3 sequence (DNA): TGTGCCTGGAGTGGGGACAGGCAGTCGAGCGAGCAGTACTTC. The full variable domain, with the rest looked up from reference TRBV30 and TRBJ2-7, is SQTIHQWPATLVQPVGSPLSLECTVEGTSNPNLYWYRQAAGRGLQLLFYSVGIGQISSEVPQNLSASRPQDRQFILSSKKLLLSDSGFYLCAWSGDRQSSEQYFGPGTRLTVT.

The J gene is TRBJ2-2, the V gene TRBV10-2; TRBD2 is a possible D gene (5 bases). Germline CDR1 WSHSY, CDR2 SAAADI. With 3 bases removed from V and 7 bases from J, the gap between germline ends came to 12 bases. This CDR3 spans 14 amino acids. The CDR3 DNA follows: TGCGCCAGCAGTGAATCGGGAAAGGGCGGGGAGCTGTTTTTT. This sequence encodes CASSESGKGGELFF.

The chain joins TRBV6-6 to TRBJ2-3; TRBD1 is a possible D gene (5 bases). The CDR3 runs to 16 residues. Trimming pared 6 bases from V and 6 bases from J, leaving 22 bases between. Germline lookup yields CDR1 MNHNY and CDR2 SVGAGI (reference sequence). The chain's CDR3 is CASSPRLGVVSDTQYF. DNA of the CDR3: TGTGCCAGCAGCCCAAGGTTAGGGGTTGTATCGGATACGCAGTATTTT.

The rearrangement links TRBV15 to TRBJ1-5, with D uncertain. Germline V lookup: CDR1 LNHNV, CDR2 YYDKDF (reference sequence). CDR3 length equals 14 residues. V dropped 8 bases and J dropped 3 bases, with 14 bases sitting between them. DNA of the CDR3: TGTGCCACCTCGGGCTCGCTTATCAATCAGCCCCAGCATTTT. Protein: CATSGSLINQPQHF.

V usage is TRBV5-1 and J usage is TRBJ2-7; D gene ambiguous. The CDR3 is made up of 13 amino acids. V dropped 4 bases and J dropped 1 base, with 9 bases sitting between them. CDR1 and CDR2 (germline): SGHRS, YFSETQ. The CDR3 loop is CASSTTVSYEQYF. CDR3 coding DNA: TGCGCCAGCAGCACGACGGTATCCTACGAGCAGTACTTC. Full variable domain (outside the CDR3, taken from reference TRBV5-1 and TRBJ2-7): KAGVTQTPRYLIKTRGQQVTLSCSPISGHRSVSWYQQTPGQGLQFLFEYFSETQRNKGNFPGRFSGRQFSNSRSEMNVSTLELGDSALYLCASSTTVSYEQYFGPGTRLTVT.

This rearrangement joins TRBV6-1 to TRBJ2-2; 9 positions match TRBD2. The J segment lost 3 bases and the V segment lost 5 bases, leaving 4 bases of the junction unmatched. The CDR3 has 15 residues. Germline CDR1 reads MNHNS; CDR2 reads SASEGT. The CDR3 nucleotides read TGTGCCAGCAGTCCCAGCGGGAGGTACACCGGGGAGCTGTTTTTT. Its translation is CASSPSGRYTGELFF.

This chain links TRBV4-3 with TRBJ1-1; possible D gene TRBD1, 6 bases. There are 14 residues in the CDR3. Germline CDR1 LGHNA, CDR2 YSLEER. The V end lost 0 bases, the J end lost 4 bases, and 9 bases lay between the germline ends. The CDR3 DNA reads TGCGCCAGCAGCCAAGATCCGGACAGCACTGAAGCTTTCTTT. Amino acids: CASSQDPDSTEAFF.

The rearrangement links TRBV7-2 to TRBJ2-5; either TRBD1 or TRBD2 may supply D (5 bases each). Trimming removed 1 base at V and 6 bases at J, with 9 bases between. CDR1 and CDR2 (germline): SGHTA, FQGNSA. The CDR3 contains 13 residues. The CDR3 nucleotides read TGTGCCAGCAGCTTAGTTGGGGGTAAGACCCAGTACTTC. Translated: CASSLVGGKTQYF. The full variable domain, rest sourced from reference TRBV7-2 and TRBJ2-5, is GAGVSQSPSNKVTEKGKDVELRCDPISGHTALYWYRQSLGQGLEFLIYFQGNSAPDKSGLPSDRFSAERTGGSVSTLTIQRTQQEDSAVYLCASSLVGGKTQYFGPGTRLLVL.

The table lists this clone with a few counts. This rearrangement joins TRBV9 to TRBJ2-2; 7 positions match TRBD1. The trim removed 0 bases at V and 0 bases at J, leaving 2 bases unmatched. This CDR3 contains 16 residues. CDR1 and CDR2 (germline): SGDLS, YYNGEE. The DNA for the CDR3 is TGTGCCAGCAGCGTAGGGCAGGGGGCGAACACCGGGGAGCTGTTTTTT. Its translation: CASSVGQGANTGELFF.

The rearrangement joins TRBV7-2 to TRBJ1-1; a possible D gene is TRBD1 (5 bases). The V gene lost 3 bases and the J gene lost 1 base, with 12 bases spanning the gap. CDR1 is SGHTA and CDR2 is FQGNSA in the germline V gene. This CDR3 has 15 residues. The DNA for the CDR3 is TGTGCCAGCAGCTTGTGGGGTGGGGGGAACACTGAAGCTTTCTTT. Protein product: CASSLWGGGNTEAFF.

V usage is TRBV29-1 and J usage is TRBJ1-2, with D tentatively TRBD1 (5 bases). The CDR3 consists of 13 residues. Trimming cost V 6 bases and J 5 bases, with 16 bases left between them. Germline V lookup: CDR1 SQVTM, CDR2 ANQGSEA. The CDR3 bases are TGCAGCGTGGACAATACGGGAGGGTATGGCTACACCTTC. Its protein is CSVDNTGGYGYTF.

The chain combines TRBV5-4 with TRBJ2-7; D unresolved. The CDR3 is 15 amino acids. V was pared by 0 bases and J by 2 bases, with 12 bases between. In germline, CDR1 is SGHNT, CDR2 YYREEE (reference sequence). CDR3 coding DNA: TGTGCCAGCAGCTTGGATGGAATATCAACCTACGAGCAGTACTTC. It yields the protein CASSLDGISTYEQYF. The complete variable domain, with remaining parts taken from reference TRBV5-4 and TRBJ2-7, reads ETGVTQSPTHLIKTRGQQVTLRCSSQSGHNTVSWYQQALGQGPQFIFQYYREEENGRGNFPPRFSGLQFPNYSSELNVNALELDDSALYLCASSLDGISTYEQYFGPGTRLTVT.

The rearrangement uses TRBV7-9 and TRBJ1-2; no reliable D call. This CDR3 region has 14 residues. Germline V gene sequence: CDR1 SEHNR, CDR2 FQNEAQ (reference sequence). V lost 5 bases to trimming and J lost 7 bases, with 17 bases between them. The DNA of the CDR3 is TGTGCCAGCAGCCTCCAGCCCCGTATGGGTGGCTACACCTTC. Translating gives CASSLQPRMGGYTF.

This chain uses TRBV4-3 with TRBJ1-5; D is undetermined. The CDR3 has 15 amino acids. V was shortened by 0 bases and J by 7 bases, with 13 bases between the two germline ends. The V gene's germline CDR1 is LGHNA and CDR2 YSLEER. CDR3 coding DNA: TGCGCCAGCAGCCAAGATTCTTCCCCCGGACAGCCCCAGCATTTT. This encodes CASSQDSSPGQPQHF.

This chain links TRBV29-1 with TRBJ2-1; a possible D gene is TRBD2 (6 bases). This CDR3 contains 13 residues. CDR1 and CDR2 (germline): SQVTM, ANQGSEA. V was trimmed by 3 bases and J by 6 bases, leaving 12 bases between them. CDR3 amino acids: CSVDPMTSNEQFF. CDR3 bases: TGCAGCGTTGATCCTATGACTAGCAATGAGCAGTTCTTC.

The CDR3 sequence: CASSDRISSGNTIYF. In DNA form, the CDR3 reads TGTGCCAGCAGTGACAGGATTAGCTCTGGAAACACCATATATTTT. The V call is TRBV6-6, the J call TRBJ1-3, with D tentatively TRBD1 (6 bases). V dropped 5 bases and J dropped 0 bases, with 11 bases sitting between them. The CDR3 contains 15 residues. Germline CDR1 MNHNY, CDR2 SVGAGI (reference sequence).

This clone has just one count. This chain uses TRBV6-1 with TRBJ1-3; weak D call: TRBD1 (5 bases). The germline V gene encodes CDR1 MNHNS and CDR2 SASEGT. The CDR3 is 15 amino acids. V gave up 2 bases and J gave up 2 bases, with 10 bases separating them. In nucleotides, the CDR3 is TGTGCCAGCAGTGAACGGGACGGAACTGGAAACACCATATATTTT. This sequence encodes CASSERDGTGNTIYF.

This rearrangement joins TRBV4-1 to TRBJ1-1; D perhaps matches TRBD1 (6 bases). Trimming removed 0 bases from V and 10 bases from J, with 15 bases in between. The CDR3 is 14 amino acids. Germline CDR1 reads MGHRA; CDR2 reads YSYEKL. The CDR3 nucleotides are TGCGCCAGCAGCCAAGAAGGGGGACTATATGGAGCTTTCTTT. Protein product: CASSQEGGLYGAFF.

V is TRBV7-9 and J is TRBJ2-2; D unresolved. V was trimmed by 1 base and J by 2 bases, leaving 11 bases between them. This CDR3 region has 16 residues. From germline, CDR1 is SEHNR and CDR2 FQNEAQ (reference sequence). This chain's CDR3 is CASSLGPASNTGELFF. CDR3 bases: TGTGCCAGCAGCTTAGGACCCGCTAGTAACACCGGGGAGCTGTTTTTT.

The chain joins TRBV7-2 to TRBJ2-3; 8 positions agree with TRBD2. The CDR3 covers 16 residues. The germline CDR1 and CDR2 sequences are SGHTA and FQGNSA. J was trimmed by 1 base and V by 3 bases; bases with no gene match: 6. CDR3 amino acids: CASSFLSGGRTDTQYF. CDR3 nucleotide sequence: TGTGCCAGCAGCTTCCTAAGCGGGGGTCGCACAGATACGCAGTATTTT.

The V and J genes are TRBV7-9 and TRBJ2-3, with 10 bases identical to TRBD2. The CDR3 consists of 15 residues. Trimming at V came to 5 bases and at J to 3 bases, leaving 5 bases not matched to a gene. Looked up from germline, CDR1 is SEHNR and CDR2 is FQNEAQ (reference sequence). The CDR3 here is CASSPLAGKTDTQYF. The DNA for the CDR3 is TGTGCCAGCAGCCCACTAGCGGGGAAAACAGATACGCAGTATTTT.

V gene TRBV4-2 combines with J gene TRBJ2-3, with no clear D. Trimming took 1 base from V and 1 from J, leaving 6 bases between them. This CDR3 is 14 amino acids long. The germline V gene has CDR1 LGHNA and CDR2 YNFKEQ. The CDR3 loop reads CASSQGQRTDTQYF. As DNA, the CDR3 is TGTGCCAGCAGCCAAGGGCAGCGCACAGATACGCAGTATTTT.

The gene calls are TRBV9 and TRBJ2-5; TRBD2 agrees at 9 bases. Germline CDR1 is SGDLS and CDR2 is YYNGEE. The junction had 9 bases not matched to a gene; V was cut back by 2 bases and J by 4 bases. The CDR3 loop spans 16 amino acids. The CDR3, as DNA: TGTGCCAGCAGCGTCGGGGCGGGAGGGAGGCCAGAGACCCAGTACTTC. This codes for CASSVGAGGRPETQYF.

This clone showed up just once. The CDR3 DNA sequence: TGTGCCAGCTCACCAAACGGGGGGCGCCAAGAGACCCAGTACTTC. Its translation: CASSPNGGRQETQYF. The chain joins TRBV18 to TRBJ2-5; a possible D gene is TRBD2 (7 bases). This CDR3 spans 15 amino acids. The V gene lost 2 bases and the J gene lost 1 base, with 11 bases spanning the gap. Germline CDR1 KGHSH, CDR2 LQKENI.

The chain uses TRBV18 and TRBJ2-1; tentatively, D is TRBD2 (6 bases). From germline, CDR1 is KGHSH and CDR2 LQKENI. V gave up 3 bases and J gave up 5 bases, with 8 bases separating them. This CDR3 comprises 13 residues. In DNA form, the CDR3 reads TGTGCCAGCTCACCGCGGGACGACAATGAGCAGTTCTTC. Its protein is CASSPRDDNEQFF.

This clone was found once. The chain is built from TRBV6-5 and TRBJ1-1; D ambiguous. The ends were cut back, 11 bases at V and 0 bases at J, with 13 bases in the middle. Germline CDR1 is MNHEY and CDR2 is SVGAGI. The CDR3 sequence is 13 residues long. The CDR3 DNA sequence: TGTGCCTGCTGGACCGACTTGAACACTGAAGCTTTCTTT. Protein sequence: CACWTDLNTEAFF.

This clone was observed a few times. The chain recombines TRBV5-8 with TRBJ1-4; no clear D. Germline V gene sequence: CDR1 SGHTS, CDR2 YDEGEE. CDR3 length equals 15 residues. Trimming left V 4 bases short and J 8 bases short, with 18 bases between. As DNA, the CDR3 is TGTGCCAGCAGCGGACGTGTGGGGTCCAACGAAAAACTGTTTTTT. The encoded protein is CASSGRVGSNEKLFF.

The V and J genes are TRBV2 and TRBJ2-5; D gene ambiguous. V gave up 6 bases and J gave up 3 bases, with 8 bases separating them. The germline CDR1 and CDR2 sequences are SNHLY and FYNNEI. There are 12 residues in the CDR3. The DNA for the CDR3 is TGTGCCAGCAGAACTGACGAAGAGACCCAGTACTTC. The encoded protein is CASRTDEETQYF.